The present TCR beta chain was sequenced within a study of human T cells and chemical hapten exposure. At the level of the study: Chiefly female patients presented with alopecia areata, totalis or universalis.

Broader study findings: The number of TCRs above 1 in 1000 frequency did not change after DPC sensitization.

V lost 3 bases, J lost 2 bases, and 18 bases lay in between. The CDR3 spans 17 residues. CDR1 SGHVS and CDR2 FQNEAQ come from the germline V gene. TCRdb analysed the RACE reads with MiXCR anew, one entry per CDR3 protein. The sample lists some 300,000 distinct CDR3 sequences, 4.5% to 7% occurring once. Time point of the sample: pre-sensitization, week 0. Noted treatment: therapeutic diphenylcyclopropenone sensitization with weekly scalp DPC. Participating donors were patients with alopecia, aged 18 to 70 years, considered appropriate candidates for DPC. In its sample, this clonotype was seen a few times. Antigen: not known.

Sequencing used whole blood, obtained in connection with sensitization to the hapten diphenylcyclopropenone (DPC). The source is a woman between 18 and 29 years old with alopecia areata. Some clones in this sample may be carry-over from other donors' samples. The gene calls are TRBV7-8 and TRBJ2-3; D is possibly TRBD1 or TRBD2 (5 bases each). The CDR3 loop reads CASSLRDPGPLTDTQYF. As DNA, the CDR3 is TGTGCCAGCAGCTTGAGGGATCCGGGACCCCTCACAGATACGCAGTATTTT.